This T cell receptor (beta chain) was profiled in a study of cytomegalovirus exposure and HLA in healthy donors. Primers for the PCR totalled 60 Vbeta and 13 Jbeta. Sequencing used immunoSEQ multiplex PCR; TCRdb keeps in-frame clones, though not all of them. The sample gives about 180,000 clones, roughly 85% of which show up once; approximately 1.4% is in the top ten. Trimming took 6 bases from V and 9 from J, leaving 15 bases between them. CDR1 is MDHEN, CDR2 SYDVKM, per germline. This CDR3 comprises 12 residues. This clone was recorded a few times. The antigen is unknown. Overall study results and limits: The authors judged a highly shared variant cluster likely a sequencing artifact. Later, an analysis showed that TCR beta chains associated with HLA were more clonally expanded than others that were equally common. Highest at DRB1 and lowest at HLA-C, TCR association rates differed among HLA loci in a later analysis. An apparent linkage of common viral pathogens to several of the most significant clusters emerged in a later analysis.

The TCR was taken from a man aged 30-40 years in good health and CMV-seronegative. This rearrangement joins TRBV28 to TRBJ2-7; possible D gene TRBD1, 6 bases. Sequencing was carried out using PBMCs. In DNA, the CDR3 is TGTGCCAGCAGGGTTACAGGGTCGGGGCAGTACTTC. Encoded protein: CASRVTGSGQYF.